The clone carrying this T cell receptor beta chain was observed a handful of times. Trimming cost V 3 bases and J 7 bases; bases outside gene matches: 9. The CDR3 is 16 amino acids. Germline values: CDR1 LGHNA, CDR2 YSLEER. This entry is derived from a study of blood T cells in healthy people across ages. Using a J-beta primer mix together with a sample-barcoded 5' primer, a second PCR was run for about 6 to 11 cycles. A template-switch adaptor containing 12 random nucleotides labeled each cDNA molecule. TCRdb processed the 5' RACE reads anew with MiXCR; each CDR3 protein has one entry. The sample consists of roughly 1.9 million distinct CDR3 sequences, 35% to 50% of them appearing once. Every sample yielded at least 6.5 million isolated PBMCs.

The sequence was obtained from a human donor in good health. The chain joins TRBV4-3 to TRBJ2-3, with 11 bases lining up with TRBD2. What was sequenced was blood. This CDR3 is CASSQAPTSGGNTQYF. The CDR3 region has the DNA TGCGCCAGCAGCCAGGCCCCAACTAGCGGGGGAAATACGCAGTATTTT.